This T cell receptor beta chain was identified during a study of T-cell memory formation after mild COVID-19. V was cut by 3 bases and J by 9 bases, with 21 bases left in between. The CDR3 extends over 16 amino acids. CDR1 and CDR2 (germline): SGHAT, FQNNGV. This clonotype was counted between two and nine times. 5'RACE primed from the constant segment yielded TCR alpha and TCR beta cDNA libraries bearing sample barcodes and UMIs. TCRdb fed the 5' RACE reads into MiXCR, producing one record per CDR3 protein. The sample contains a few hundred thousand distinct CDR3 sequences, more than 8% of which appear only once.

Sample: PBMCs or a T cell subset sorted from them (not recorded which). The receptor was derived from a young man who had mild COVID-19 (a few samples of this study predate the infection). Cell type and time point are not known. The J gene is TRBJ2-1, the V gene TRBV11-2; D tentatively reads TRBD1 or TRBD2 (7 bases each). CDR3 DNA: TGTGCCAGCAGCTTGTTCTTGGGAACAGGGGAGGGTGAGCAGTTCTTC. Its protein product is CASSLFLGTGEGEQFF.